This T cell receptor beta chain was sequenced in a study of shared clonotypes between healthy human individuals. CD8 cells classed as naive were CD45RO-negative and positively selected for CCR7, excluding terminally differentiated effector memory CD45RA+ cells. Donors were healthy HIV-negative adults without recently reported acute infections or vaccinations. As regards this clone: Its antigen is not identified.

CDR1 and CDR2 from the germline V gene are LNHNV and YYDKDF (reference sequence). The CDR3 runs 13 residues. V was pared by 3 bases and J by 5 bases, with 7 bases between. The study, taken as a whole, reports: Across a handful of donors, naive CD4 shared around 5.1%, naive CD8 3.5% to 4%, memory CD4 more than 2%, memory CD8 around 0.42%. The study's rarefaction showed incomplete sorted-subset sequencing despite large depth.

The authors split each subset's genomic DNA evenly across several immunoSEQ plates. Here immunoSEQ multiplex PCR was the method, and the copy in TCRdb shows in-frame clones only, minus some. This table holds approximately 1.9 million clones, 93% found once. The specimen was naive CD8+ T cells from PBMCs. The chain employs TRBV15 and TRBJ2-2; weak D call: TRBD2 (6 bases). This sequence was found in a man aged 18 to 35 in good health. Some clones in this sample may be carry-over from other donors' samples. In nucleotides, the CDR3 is TGTGCCACCAGCAGGACTAGTACCGGGGAGCTGTTTTTT. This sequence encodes CATSRTSTGELFF.